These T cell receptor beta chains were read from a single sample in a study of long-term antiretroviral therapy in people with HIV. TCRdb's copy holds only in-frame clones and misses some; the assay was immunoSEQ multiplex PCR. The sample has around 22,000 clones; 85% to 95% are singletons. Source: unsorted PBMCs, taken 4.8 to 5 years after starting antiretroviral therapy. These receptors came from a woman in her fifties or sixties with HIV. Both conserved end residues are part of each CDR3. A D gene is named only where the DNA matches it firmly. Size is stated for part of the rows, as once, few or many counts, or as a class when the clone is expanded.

CDR3 protein: CASSPPGAGGDTQYF
CDR3 DNA: TGTGCCAGCAGTCCTCCGGGGGCGGGAGGAGATACGCAGTATTTT
V gene: TRBV7-9
clone size: NA
J gene: TRBJ2-3
D gene: TRBD2

CDR3 protein: CASSDRQARDPEAFF
CDR3 DNA: TGTGCCAGCAGTGATCGACAAGCCCGAGATCCTGAAGCTTTCTTT
V gene: TRBV7-9
clone size: NA
J gene: TRBJ1-1
D gene: NA

CDR3 protein: CASTDRGRGDYGYTF
CDR3 DNA: TGTGCCAGTACCGACAGGGGAAGGGGCGATTATGGCTACACCTTC
V gene: TRBV19
clone size: NA
J gene: TRBJ1-2
D gene: TRBD1

CDR3 protein: CASSTTAYEQYF
CDR3 DNA: TGTGCCAGCAGTACCACAGCTTACGAGCAGTACTTC
V gene: TRBV28
clone size: NA
J gene: TRBJ2-7
D gene: NA

CDR3 protein: CAISGQALSYNEQFF
CDR3 DNA: TGTGCCATCAGTGGACAGGCCCTATCCTACAATGAGCAGTTCTTC
V gene: TRBV10-3
clone size: NA
J gene: TRBJ2-1
D gene: NA

CDR3 protein: CASSPGLATGELFF
CDR3 DNA: TGTGCCAGCAGTCCGGGACTAGCGACCGGGGAGCTGTTTTTT
V gene: TRBV6-1
clone size: NA
J gene: TRBJ2-2
D gene: TRBD2

CDR3 protein: CASGLGQGRYNEQFF
CDR3 DNA: TGTGCTAGTGGTTTGGGGCAAGGCCGATACAATGAGCAGTTCTTC
V gene: TRBV12-5
clone size: NA
J gene: TRBJ2-1
D gene: NA

CDR3 protein: CASSPQNRGGYNEQFF
CDR3 DNA: TGTGCCAGCAGTCCCCAGAACAGGGGGGGATACAATGAGCAGTTCTTC
V gene: TRBV27
clone size: once
J gene: TRBJ2-1
D gene: NA

CDR3 protein: CASSLAQGRIGELFF
CDR3 DNA: TGTGCCAGCAGCTTAGCACAGGGAAGGATCGGGGAGCTGTTTTTT
V gene: TRBV11-2
clone size: NA
J gene: TRBJ2-2
D gene: NA

CDR3 protein: CASSLESGGGSLSYEQYF
CDR3 DNA: TGTGCCAGCAGCTTAGAGTCGGGGGGAGGATCCCTTTCCTACGAGCAGTACTTC
V gene: TRBV7-6
clone size: few
J gene: TRBJ2-7
D gene: TRBD2

CDR3 protein: CASSLGAGQVTDTQYF
CDR3 DNA: TGTGCCAGCAGCTTAGGGGCGGGTCAAGTCACAGATACGCAGTATTTT
V gene: TRBV11-3
clone size: NA
J gene: TRBJ2-3
D gene: NA

CDR3 protein: CASSLGQTPVEQYF
CDR3 DNA: TGTGCCAGTAGTCTCGGACAAACTCCCGTCGAGCAGTACTTC
V gene: TRBV19
clone size: NA
J gene: TRBJ2-7
D gene: NA

CDR3 protein: CASGTTVYGYTF
CDR3 DNA: TGTGCCTCGGGAACGACAGTCTATGGCTACACCTTC
V gene: TRBV30
clone size: NA
J gene: TRBJ1-2
D gene: NA

CDR3 protein: CASSPRPIAGGGTDTQYF
CDR3 DNA: TGTGCCAGCAGCCCAAGACCGATAGCGGGAGGGGGCACAGATACGCAGTATTTT
V gene: TRBV9
clone size: NA
J gene: TRBJ2-3
D gene: TRBD2

CDR3 protein: CASRSDRRPEDEQYF
CDR3 DNA: TGTGCCAGCAGGTCAGACAGGAGGCCTGAGGACGAGCAGTACTTC
V gene: TRBV2
clone size: NA
J gene: TRBJ2-7
D gene: NA

CDR3 protein: CASSDAPAPNEKLFF
CDR3 DNA: TGTGCCAGCTCCGACGCGCCAGCACCTAATGAAAAACTGTTTTTT
V gene: TRBV6-1
clone size: NA
J gene: TRBJ1-4
D gene: NA

CDR3 protein: CASSPQGRDNYGYTF
CDR3 DNA: TGTGCCAGTAGTCCCCAGGGACGGGACAACTATGGCTACACCTTC
V gene: TRBV19
clone size: NA
J gene: TRBJ1-2
D gene: NA